Listed here is a single T cell receptor beta chain. As yet, its antigen is unknown. This entry is derived from a study of OX40 agonist ivuxolimab in advanced cancers. Findings of the study overall: By week 6 at 0.1 to 3.0 mg/kg, blood CD4+ and CD8+ T cells had expanded clonally.

Only in-frame clones appear in the TCRdb table, and some are missing; sequencing was by immunoSEQ multiplex PCR. The table has roughly 80,000 clones, over 75% seen once. Deletions cut 1 base from V and 1 base from J, with 18 bases between. This CDR3 comprises 18 residues. Germline values: CDR1 SGHAT, CDR2 FQNNGV. The chain employs TRBV11-2 and TRBJ2-3; D is possibly TRBD1 (5 bases). The receptor was derived from an adult with an advanced solid tumor such as melanoma, head and neck, liver or kidney cancer. The sequenced sample was CD4+ or CD8+ T cells sorted from blood, obtained in a trial of the OX40 agonist ivuxolimab. CDR3 residues: CASSLGRGAGVGTDTQYF. The CDR3 DNA is TGTGCCAGCAGCTTAGGTCGTGGGGCAGGAGTTGGCACAGATACGCAGTATTTT. Filled out from reference TRBV11-2 and TRBJ2-3, the complete variable domain reads EAGVAQSPRYKIIEKRQSVAFWCNPISGHATLYWYQQILGQGPKLLIQFQNNGVVDDSQLPKDRFSAERLKGVDSTLKIQPAKLEDSAVYLCASSLGRGAGVGTDTQYFGPGTRLTVL.